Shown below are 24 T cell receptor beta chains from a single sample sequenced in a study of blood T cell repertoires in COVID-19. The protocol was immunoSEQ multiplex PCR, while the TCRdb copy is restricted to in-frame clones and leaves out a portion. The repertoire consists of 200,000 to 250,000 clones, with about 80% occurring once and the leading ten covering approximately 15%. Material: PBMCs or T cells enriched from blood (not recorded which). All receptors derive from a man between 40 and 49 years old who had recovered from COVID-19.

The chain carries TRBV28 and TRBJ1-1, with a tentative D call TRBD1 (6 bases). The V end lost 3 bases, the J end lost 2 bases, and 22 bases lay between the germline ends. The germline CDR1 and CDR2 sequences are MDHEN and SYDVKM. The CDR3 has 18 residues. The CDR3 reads CASSLRPGVLVGNTEAFF. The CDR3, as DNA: TGTGCCAGCAGTTTGAGGCCAGGGGTATTGGTCGGTAACACTGAAGCTTTCTTT. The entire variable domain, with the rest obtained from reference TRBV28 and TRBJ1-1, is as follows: DVKVTQSSRYLVKRTGEKVFLECVQDMDHENMFWYRQDPGLGLRLIYFSYDVKMKEKGDIPEGYSVSREKKERFSLILESASTNQTSMYLCASSLRPGVLVGNTEAFFGQGTRLTVV.

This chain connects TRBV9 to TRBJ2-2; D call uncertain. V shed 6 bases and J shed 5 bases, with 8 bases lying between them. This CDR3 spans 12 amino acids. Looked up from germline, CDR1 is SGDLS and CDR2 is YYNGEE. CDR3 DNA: TGTGCCAGCACGTCTTTTACCGGGGAGCTGTTTTTT. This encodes CASTSFTGELFF. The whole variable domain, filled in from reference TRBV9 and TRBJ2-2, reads DSGVTQTPKHLITATGQRVTLRCSPRSGDLSVYWYQQSLDQGLQFLIQYYNGEERAKGNILERFSAQQFPDLHSELNLSSLELGDSALYFCASTSFTGELFFGEGSRLTVL.

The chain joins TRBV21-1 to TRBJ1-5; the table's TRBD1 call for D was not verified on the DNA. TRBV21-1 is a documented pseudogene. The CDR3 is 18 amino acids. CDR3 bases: TGTGCCAGCAGCAATACCCGGGTAGGGACAGGGTATATTCAGCCCCAGCATTTT. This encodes CASSNTRVGTGYIQPQHF.

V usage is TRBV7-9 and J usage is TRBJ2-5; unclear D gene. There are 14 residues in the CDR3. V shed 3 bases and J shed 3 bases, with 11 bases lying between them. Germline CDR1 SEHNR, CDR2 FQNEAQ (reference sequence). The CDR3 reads CASSFSGAEETQYF. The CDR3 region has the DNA TGTGCCAGCAGCTTTTCGGGTGCAGAAGAGACCCAGTACTTC. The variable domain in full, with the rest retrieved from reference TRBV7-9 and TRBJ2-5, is DTGVSQNPRHKITKRGQNVTFRCDPISEHNRLYWYRQTLGQGPEFLTYFQNEAQLEKSRLLSDRFSAERPKGSFSTLEIQRTEQGDSAMYLCASSFSGAEETQYFGPGTRLLVL.

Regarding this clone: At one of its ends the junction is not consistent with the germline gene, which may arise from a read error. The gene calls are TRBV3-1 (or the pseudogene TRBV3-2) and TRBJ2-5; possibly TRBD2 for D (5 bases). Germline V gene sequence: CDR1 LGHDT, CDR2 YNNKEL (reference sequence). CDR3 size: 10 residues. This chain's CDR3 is CATHGSFSNF. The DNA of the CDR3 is TGTGCCACCCATGGGAGTTTTTCTAACTTC.

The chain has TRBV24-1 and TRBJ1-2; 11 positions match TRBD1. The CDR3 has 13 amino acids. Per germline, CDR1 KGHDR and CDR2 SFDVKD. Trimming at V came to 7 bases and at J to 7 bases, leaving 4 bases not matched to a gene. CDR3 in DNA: TGTGCCACCAGGGGACAGGGGGAGGTTGGCTACACCTTC. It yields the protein CATRGQGEVGYTF.

DNA of the CDR3: TGTGCCAGCAGCCCTAGGGGGGGCTCCTACGAGCAGTACTTC. Protein: CASSPRGGSYEQYF. The chain combines TRBV7-9 with TRBJ2-7; D perhaps matches TRBD2 (7 bases). The CDR3 consists of 14 residues. CDR1 and CDR2 (germline): SEHNR, FQNEAQ (reference sequence). Trimming cost V 5 bases and J 0 bases, with 11 bases left between them.

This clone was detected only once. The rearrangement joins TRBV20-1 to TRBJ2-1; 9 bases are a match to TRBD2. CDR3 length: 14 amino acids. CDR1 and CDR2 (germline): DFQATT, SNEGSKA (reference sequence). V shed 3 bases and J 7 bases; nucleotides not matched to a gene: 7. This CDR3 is CSASYRGRGNEQFF. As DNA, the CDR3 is TGCAGTGCTAGTTATCGCGGGAGGGGGAATGAGCAGTTCTTC.

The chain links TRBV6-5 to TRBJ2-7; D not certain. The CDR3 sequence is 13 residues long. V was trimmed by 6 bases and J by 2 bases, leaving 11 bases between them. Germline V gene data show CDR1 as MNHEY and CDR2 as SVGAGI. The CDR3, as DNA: TGTGCCAGCAGCGCTAAAACGACCTACGAGCAGTACTTC. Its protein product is CASSAKTTYEQYF.

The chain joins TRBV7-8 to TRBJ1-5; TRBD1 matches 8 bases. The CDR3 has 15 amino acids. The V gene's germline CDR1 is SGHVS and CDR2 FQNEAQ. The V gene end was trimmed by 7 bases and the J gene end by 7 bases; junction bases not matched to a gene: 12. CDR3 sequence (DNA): TGTGCCAGCAAGCTTAGCATCAGGGGGCACCAGCCCCAGCATTTT. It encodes CASKLSIRGHQPQHF.

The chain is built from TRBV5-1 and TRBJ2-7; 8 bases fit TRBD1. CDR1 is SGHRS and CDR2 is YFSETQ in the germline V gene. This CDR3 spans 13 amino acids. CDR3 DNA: TGCGCTTCTCGAGGACAGGGTCTTGACGAGCAGTACTTC. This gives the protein CASRGQGLDEQYF.

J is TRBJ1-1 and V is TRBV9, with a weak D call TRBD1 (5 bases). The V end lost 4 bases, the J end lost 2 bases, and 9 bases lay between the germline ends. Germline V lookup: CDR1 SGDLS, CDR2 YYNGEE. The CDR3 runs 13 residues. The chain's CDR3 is CASSTWTNTEAFF. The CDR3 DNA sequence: TGTGCCAGCAGCACCTGGACAAACACTGAAGCTTTCTTT.

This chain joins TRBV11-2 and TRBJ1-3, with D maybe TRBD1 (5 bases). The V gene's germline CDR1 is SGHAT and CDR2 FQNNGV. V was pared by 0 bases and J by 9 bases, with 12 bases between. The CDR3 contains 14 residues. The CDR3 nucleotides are TGTGCCAGCAGCTTAGATCTCGGAGGGACCACCATATATTTT. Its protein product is CASSLDLGGTTIYF.

The DNA for the CDR3 is TGTGCCAGCAGCTTGGGAGGGGAGGGAGGAACTGAAGCTTTCTTT. This codes for CASSLGGEGGTEAFF. This chain links TRBV13 with TRBJ1-1, with a possible D match to TRBD1 (5 bases). The length of the CDR3 is 15 residues. V lost 3 bases, J lost 5 bases, and 16 bases lay in between. The V gene's germline CDR1 is PRHDT and CDR2 FYEKMQ (reference sequence).

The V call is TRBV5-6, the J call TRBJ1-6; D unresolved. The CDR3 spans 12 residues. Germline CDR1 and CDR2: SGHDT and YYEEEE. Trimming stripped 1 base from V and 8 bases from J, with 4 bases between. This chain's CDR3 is CASSLTDSPLHF. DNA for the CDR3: TGTGCCAGCAGCTTGACAGATTCACCCCTCCACTTT.

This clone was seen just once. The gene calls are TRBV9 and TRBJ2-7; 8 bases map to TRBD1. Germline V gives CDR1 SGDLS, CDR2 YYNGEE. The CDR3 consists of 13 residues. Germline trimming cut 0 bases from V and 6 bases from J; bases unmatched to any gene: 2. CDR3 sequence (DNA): TGTGCCAGCAGCGTAGTAACAGGGGGCGAGCAGTACTTC. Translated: CASSVVTGGEQYF.

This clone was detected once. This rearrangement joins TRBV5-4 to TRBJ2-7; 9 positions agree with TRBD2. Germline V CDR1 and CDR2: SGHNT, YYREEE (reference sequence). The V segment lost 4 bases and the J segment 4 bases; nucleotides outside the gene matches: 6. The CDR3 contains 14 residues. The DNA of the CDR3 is TGTGCCAGCAGCCGTAGCGGGGGCGTTTACGAGCAGTACTTC. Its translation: CASSRSGGVYEQYF.

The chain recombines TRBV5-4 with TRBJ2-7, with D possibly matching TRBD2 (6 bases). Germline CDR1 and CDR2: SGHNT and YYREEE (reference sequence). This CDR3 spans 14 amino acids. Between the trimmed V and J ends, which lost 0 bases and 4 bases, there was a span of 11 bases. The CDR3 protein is CASSLASGVYEQYF. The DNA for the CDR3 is TGTGCCAGCAGCTTGGCTTCGGGGGTTTACGAGCAGTACTTC.

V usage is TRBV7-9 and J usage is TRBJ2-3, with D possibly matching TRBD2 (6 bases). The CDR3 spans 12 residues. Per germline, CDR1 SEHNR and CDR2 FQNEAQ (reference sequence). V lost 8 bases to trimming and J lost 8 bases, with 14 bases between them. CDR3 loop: CASVASEGTQYF. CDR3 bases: TGTGCCAGCGTTGCCTCGGAGGGTACGCAGTATTTT.

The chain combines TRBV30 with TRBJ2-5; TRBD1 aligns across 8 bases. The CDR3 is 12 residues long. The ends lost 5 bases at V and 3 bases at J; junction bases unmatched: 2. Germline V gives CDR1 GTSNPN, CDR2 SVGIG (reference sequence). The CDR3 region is CAWETGEETQYF. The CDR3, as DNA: TGTGCCTGGGAGACAGGGGAAGAGACCCAGTACTTC.

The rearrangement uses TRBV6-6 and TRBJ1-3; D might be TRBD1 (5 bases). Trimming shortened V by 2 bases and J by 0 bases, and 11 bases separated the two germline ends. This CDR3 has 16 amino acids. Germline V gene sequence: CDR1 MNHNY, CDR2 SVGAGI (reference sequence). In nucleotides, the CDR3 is TGTGCCAGCAGTTACGGCGGGACGGACTCTGGAAACACCATATATTTT. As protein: CASSYGGTDSGNTIYF.

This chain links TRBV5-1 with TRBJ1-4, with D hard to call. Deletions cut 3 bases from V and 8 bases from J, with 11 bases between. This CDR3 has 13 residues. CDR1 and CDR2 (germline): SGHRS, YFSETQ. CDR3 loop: CASSYSAAEKLFF. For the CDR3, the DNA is TGCGCCAGCAGCTACTCGGCGGCGGAAAAACTGTTTTTT.

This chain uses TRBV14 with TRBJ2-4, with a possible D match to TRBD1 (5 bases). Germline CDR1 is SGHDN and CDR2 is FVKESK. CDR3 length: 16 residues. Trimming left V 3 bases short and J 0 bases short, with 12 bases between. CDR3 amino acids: CASSHGHLLAKNIQYF. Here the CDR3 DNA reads TGTGCCAGCAGCCACGGACACCTGTTAGCCAAAAACATTCAGTACTTC.

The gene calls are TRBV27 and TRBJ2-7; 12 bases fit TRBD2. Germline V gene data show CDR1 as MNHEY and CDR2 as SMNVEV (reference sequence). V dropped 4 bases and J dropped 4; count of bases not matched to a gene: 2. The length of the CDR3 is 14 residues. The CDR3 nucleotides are TGTGCCAGCAGTTCCGGGACTAGCGGGTACGAGCAGTACTTC. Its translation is CASSSGTSGYEQYF.